This TCR beta chain was identified in a study of T cell repertoires in cytomegalovirus infection. For the study at large: Public TCR beta signatures provided an indication of both CMV infection and a matching HLA type. Study findings and constraints: Carriage of CMV together with the relevant HLA was identifiable through cumulative public TCR beta family frequency. Across the ex vivo response, the dominant clonotypes were HLA-C-restricted CMV-specific TCR beta clonotypes.

The V end lost 6 bases, the J end lost 6 bases, and 11 bases lay between the germline ends. The CDR3 spans 13 residues. Per germline, CDR1 MNHEY and CDR2 SMNVEV (reference sequence). TCRdb called the reads again in MiXCR, with one record for every CDR3 protein. The sample records around 350,000 distinct CDR3 sequences, around 18% being singletons. A remark on this clonotype: What it binds is unknown.

J is TRBJ2-2 and V is TRBV27; D gene unclear. This receptor was taken from a human donor in good health (CMV status not recorded). Some clones in this sample may be carry-over from other donors' samples. Sequencing was performed on PBMCs. CDR3 protein: CASSVRLAGELFF. CDR3 nucleotide sequence: TGTGCCAGCAGCGTACGGTTGGCCGGGGAGCTGTTTTTT.